These T cell receptor beta chains were read from a single sample in a study of T cells in Graves' hyperthyroidism and ophthalmopathy. TCRdb processed the multiplex PCR reads anew with MiXCR; each CDR3 protein has one entry. This table holds more than 150,000 distinct CDR3 sequences, around 15% found once. The specimen was blood. The receptors originated from a woman aged 45-65 years with Graves' hyperthyroidism. CDR3s include the opening cysteine and the closing phenylalanine or tryptophan. The D gene is left open where the match is weak. Clone sizes are given selectively: once, few, many, or a class where the clone is expanded.

D,size,J,V,DNA,CDR3
TRBD2,many,TRBJ2-7,TRBV7-6,TGTGCCAGCAGCTTGGGAGCTGGGGGGGAAAACGAGCAGTACTTC,CASSLGAGGENEQYF
TRBD2,many,TRBJ2-7,TRBV27,TGTGCCAGCGGCTTAGCGGGGGTCGAGCAGTACTTC,CASGLAGVEQYF
TRBD1,-,TRBJ1-1,TRBV12-3/TRBV12-4,TGTGCCAGCAGTCCAACAGGGGAGATTGAAGCTTTCTTT,CASSPTGEIEAFF
-,many,TRBJ1-1,TRBV7-9,TGTGCCAGCAGCTTAACAGTAGAAGCTTTCTTT,CASSLTVEAFF
TRBD2,many,TRBJ2-3,TRBV10-2,TGCGCCAGCAGCGAACCGGGACTAGCGGATACGCAGTATTTT,CASSEPGLADTQYF
TRBD2,many,TRBJ2-3,TRBV12-5,TGTGCTAGTGGTCCCGGACTAGCGGGAAGCACAGATACGCAGTATTTT,CASGPGLAGSTDTQYF
TRBD2,many,TRBJ2-5,TRBV11-1,TGTGCCAGCAGCGCTTTCGGGACTAGAGGTGTGACCCAGTACTTC,CASSAFGTRGVTQYF
-,many,TRBJ2-1,TRBV20-1,TGCAGTGCTAGGTTCGGGAGCTCCTACAATGAGCAGTTCTTC,CSARFGSSYNEQFF
TRBD1,-,TRBJ2-4,TRBV5-1,TGCGCCAGCAGCCCAGGCGGGACAGGGACGTACATTCAGTACTTC,CASSPGGTGTYIQYF
-,-,TRBJ1-1,TRBV28,TGTGCCAGCAGTTTGGGTAGCAAGCAAGGCACTGAAGCTTTCTTT,CASSLGSKQGTEAFF
TRBD1,few,TRBJ2-5,TRBV5-6,TGTGCCAGCAGCTTCCGGGACAGGGTAACGGAGACCCAGTACTTC,CASSFRDRVTETQYF
-,many,TRBJ2-2,TRBV2,TGTGCCAGCAGAAGCGGGCTCCACACCGGGGAGCTGTTTTTT,CASRSGLHTGELFF
TRBD1,-,TRBJ2-3,TRBV5-1,TGCGCCAGCAGCTTGGCCAGGGGACAGCGAGGCACAGATACGCAGTATTTT,CASSLARGQRGTDTQYF
-,few,TRBJ2-7,TRBV9,TGTGCCAGCAGCGTAGGGGCAGGGGTCTCCTACGAGCAGTACTTC,CASSVGAGVSYEQYF
-,many,TRBJ1-4,TRBV7-9,TGTGCCAGCAGCTCATGGGGTGAAAAACTGTTTTTT,CASSSWGEKLFF
-,-,TRBJ2-2,TRBV6-9,TGTGTCAGCAGTTTCCGGGGAGAGACCGGGGAGCTGTTTTTT,CVSSFRGETGELFF
-,many,TRBJ2-2,TRBV28,TGTGCCAGCAGTTTAGGTCCTAACACCGGGGAGCTGTTTTTT,CASSLGPNTGELFF
-,few,TRBJ2-2,TRBV11-3,TGTGCCAGCAGCTTGAGAAAGCGGACCCCGAACACCGGGGAGCTGTTTTTT,CASSLRKRTPNTGELFF
TRBD2,-,TRBJ2-7,TRBV6-2/TRBV6-3,TGTGCCAGCAGTTACGCTAGCGGGCTGTACGAGCAGTACTTC,CASSYASGLYEQYF
-,many,TRBJ1-6,TRBV5-1,TGCGCCAGCAGCTTGGCCGGGTCCGGCCAGTCACCCCTCCACTTT,CASSLAGSGQSPLHF